The rows below give T cell receptor beta chains drawn from one sample of a study of cytomegalovirus exposure and HLA in healthy donors. Here immunoSEQ multiplex PCR was the method, and the copy in TCRdb shows in-frame clones only, minus some. The sample consists of about 77,000 clones, 78% of them appearing once. Sequences were obtained from PBMCs. The receptors here all came from a man aged 35 to 55 in good health and CMV-seronegative. Each CDR3 is given with its conserved first and last residue. A D gene is named only where the DNA matches it firmly. Rows give clone size only sometimes, using once, few, many, or a class for an expanded clone.

>TRBJ1-3|few|TRBD1|15|TRBV18
CASSPDQGVGNTIYF
TGTGCCAGCTCACCTGACCAGGGGGTCGGAAACACCATATATTTT
>TRBJ2-3|NA|NA|16|TRBV21-1
CASSKEPGGGTDTQYF
TGTGCCAGCAGCAAAGAACCGGGGGGGGGCACAGATACGCAGTATTTT
>TRBJ1-1|NA|NA|14|TRBV13
CASSLGGRGTEAFF
TGTGCCAGCAGCTTAGGAGGAAGGGGGACTGAAGCTTTCTTT
>TRBJ2-3|NA|NA|15|TRBV29-1
CSVDLGASITDTQYF
TGCAGCGTTGACTTGGGGGCTTCGATCACAGATACGCAGTATTTT
>TRBJ1-1|NA|TRBD1|15|TRBV6-1
CASSEVGTGGTEAFF
TGTGCCAGCAGTGAAGTGGGGACAGGGGGAACTGAAGCTTTCTTT
>TRBJ2-5|few|NA|14|TRBV5-1
CASRDTAGGETQYF
TGCGCCAGCAGAGATACCGCTGGAGGGGAGACCCAGTACTTC
>TRBJ2-1|NA|NA|13|TRBV19
CASRTRGVNEQFF
TGTGCCAGTAGGACTCGCGGGGTCAATGAGCAGTTCTTC
>TRBJ2-1|NA|TRBD2|19|TRBV2
CASRADSSGLAGGPEEQFF
TGTGCCAGCAGGGCAGACAGCTCTGGACTAGCGGGAGGGCCCGAAGAGCAGTTCTTC
>TRBJ1-5|few|TRBD1|15|TRBV19
CASSIFGTGVQPQHF
TGTGCCAGTAGTATCTTCGGGACAGGGGTTCAGCCCCAGCATTTT
>TRBJ2-7|NA|TRBD1|15|TRBV5-6
CASSGGGWVTYEQYF
TGTGCCAGCTCAGGGGGTGGGTGGGTAACGTACGAGCAGTACTTC
>TRBJ2-7|NA|NA|15|TRBV6-1
CASSLSRLAIHEQYF
TGTGCCAGCAGCCTTTCTAGGCTAGCTATCCACGAGCAGTACTTC
>TRBJ1-4|once|NA|12|TRBV21-1
CARGRGNEKLFF
TGTGCCAGAGGACGGGGTAATGAAAAACTGTTTTTT
>TRBJ2-1|NA|TRBD2|14|TRBV11-2
CASSTLAGLNEQFF
TGTGCCAGCAGCACTTTAGCGGGACTCAATGAGCAGTTCTTC
>TRBJ2-7|NA|NA|15|TRBV12-5
CASGFVGGPTYEQYF
TGTGCTAGTGGTTTCGTCGGGGGTCCCACCTACGAGCAGTACTTC
>TRBJ1-2|few|NA|15|TRBV7-9
CASNPALGRGYGYTF
TGTGCCAGCAACCCCGCACTGGGGCGGGGCTATGGCTACACCTTC
>TRBJ2-7|NA|TRBD1|14|TRBV7-9
CASSSGTGYVEQYF
TGTGCCAGCAGCTCTGGGACAGGGTATGTCGAGCAGTACTTC
>TRBJ2-7|NA|NA|16|TRBV10-3
CAISEVMRGPTYEQYF
TGTGCCATCAGTGAGGTCATGCGGGGCCCCACCTACGAGCAGTACTTC
>TRBJ2-1|few|TRBD2|19|TRBV4-1
CASSSPGLAGGNNRDEQFF
TGCGCCAGCAGCTCGCCGGGACTAGCGGGAGGTAACAATAGGGATGAGCAGTTCTTC
>TRBJ2-3|NA|TRBD1|13|TRBV6-5
CASRPTGADTQYF
TGTGCCAGCAGGCCGACAGGGGCAGATACGCAGTATTTT
>TRBJ2-5|NA|TRBD2|16|TRBV5-1
CASSAGLAGGSGTQYF
TGCGCCAGCAGCGCGGGACTAGCGGGAGGATCCGGGACCCAGTACTTC
>TRBJ2-7|NA|TRBD2|14|TRBV27
CASRTSGTSYEQYF
TGTGCCAGCAGGACTAGCGGAACCTCCTACGAGCAGTACTTC
>TRBJ2-3|NA|TRBD2|15|TRBV19
CASSTGLAGTDTQYF
TGTGCCAGTAGTACAGGGCTAGCGGGGACAGATACGCAGTATTTT
>TRBJ2-1|NA|TRBD1|13|TRBV13
CASSAEGAREQFF
TGTGCCAGCAGCGCCGAGGGGGCACGTGAGCAGTTCTTC
>TRBJ2-1|NA|NA|16|TRBV25-1
CASSGPTPLTYNEQFF
TGTGCCAGCAGTGGGCCGACACCGCTCACCTACAATGAGCAGTTCTTC
>TRBJ2-3|NA|NA|12|TRBV7-9
CSSSVSTDTQYF
TGTTCCAGCAGCGTATCCACAGATACGCAGTATTTT
>TRBJ2-4|NA|TRBD2|16|TRBV10-2
CASSDWSGSGKNIQYF
TGCGCCAGCAGTGATTGGAGCGGGAGTGGGAAAAACATTCAGTACTTC
>TRBJ1-2|few|NA|14|TRBV5-1
CASSLGGLAGDYTF
TGCGCCAGCAGCTTGGGCGGTCTTGCGGGGGACTACACCTTC
>TRBJ2-6|NA|NA|16|TRBV5-1
CASSLASSSGANVLTF
TGCGCCAGCAGCTTGGCCTCCAGCTCTGGGGCCAACGTCCTGACTTTC
>TRBJ2-5|NA|TRBD1|13|TRBV19
CASSKQGQETQYF
TGTGCCAGTAGTAAACAGGGGCAGGAGACCCAGTACTTC
>TRBJ2-7|NA|TRBD2|17|TRBV5-5
CASSLGLAGEQTYEQYF
TGTGCCAGCAGCTTGGGTTTGGCGGGAGAGCAGACCTACGAGCAGTACTTC
>TRBJ1-5|NA|NA|16|TRBV6-6
CASSYSRGRYNQPQHF
TGTGCCAGCAGTTATTCCAGGGGCCGGTACAATCAGCCCCAGCATTTT
>TRBJ2-3|NA|NA|17|TRBV4-1
CASSPLGRKRATDTQYF
TGCGCCAGCAGCCCCCTAGGGAGGAAAAGGGCTACAGATACGCAGTATTTT
>TRBJ2-7|NA|TRBD2|14|TRBV2
CASSGRTRSYEQYF
TGTGCCAGCAGCGGACGGACTAGAAGCTACGAGCAGTACTTC
>TRBJ1-1|NA|NA|12|TRBV19
CASVSREGGAFF
TGTGCCAGTGTCTCCAGGGAGGGGGGAGCTTTCTTT
>TRBJ1-2|NA|TRBD1|15|TRBV6-1
CASSEPAGTGYGYTF
TGTGCCAGCAGTGAACCTGCCGGGACAGGGTATGGCTACACCTTC
>TRBJ2-1|NA|NA|16|TRBV5-1
CASSLASSSSYNEQFF
TGCGCCAGCAGCTTGGCTAGCAGTAGCTCCTACAATGAGCAGTTCTTC
>TRBJ2-1|NA|TRBD2|13|TRBV2
CASSEVVAGEGFF
TGTGCCAGCAGTGAAGTAGTAGCGGGAGAGGGGTTCTTC
>TRBJ2-5|NA|NA|13|TRBV2
CASRRDRQETQYF
TGTGCCAGCAGGCGGGACAGACAAGAGACCCAGTACTTC
>TRBJ1-2|NA|TRBD1|14|TRBV6-5
CASSYGQGLNGYTF
TGTGCCAGCAGTTACGGACAGGGTCTAAATGGCTACACCTTC
>TRBJ1-1|NA|NA|14|TRBV19
CASSPRRSNTEAFF
TGTGCCAGTAGTCCGCGGAGGAGCAACACTGAAGCTTTCTTT
>TRBJ2-5|NA|TRBD1|14|TRBV10-3
CAIRGTEKGETQYF
TGTGCCATCAGAGGGACAGAGAAAGGCGAGACCCAGTACTTC
>TRBJ1-2|NA|TRBD1|15|TRBV9
CASSVGQSLNYGYTF
TGTGCCAGCAGCGTGGGACAGAGCCTTAACTATGGCTACACCTTC
>TRBJ1-6|NA|NA|14|TRBV28
CASSFRPSNSPLHF
TGTGCCAGCAGTTTCCGTCCCTCCAATTCACCCCTCCACTTT
>TRBJ2-7|NA|NA|10|TRBV10-1
CASINYEQYF
TGCGCCAGCATTAATTACGAGCAGTACTTC
>TRBJ2-3|NA|NA|16|TRBV27
CASSSFHRVIPDTQYF
TGTGCCAGCAGTTCTTTCCACAGGGTTATCCCAGATACGCAGTATTTT
>TRBJ1-1|NA|TRBD1|16|TRBV6-6
CASSYSSPDRGAEAFF
TGTGCCAGCAGTTACTCCTCCCCCGACAGGGGTGCTGAAGCTTTCTTT
>TRBJ1-1|NA|TRBD1|18|TRBV7-3
CASSVPGQGFRANTEAFF
TGTGCCAGCAGCGTACCGGGACAGGGTTTTCGGGCGAACACTGAAGCTTTCTTT